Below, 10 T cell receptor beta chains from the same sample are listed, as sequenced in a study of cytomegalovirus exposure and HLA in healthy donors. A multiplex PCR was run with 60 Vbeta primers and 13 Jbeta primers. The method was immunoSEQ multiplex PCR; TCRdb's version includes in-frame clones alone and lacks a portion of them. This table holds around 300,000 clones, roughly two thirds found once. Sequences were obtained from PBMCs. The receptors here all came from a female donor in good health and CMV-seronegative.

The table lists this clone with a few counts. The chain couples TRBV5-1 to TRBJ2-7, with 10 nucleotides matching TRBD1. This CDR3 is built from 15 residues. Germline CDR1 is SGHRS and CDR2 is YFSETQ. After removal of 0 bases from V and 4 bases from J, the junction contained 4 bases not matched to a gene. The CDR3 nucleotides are TGCGCCAGCAGCTTGGCGGGACAGGGGCCATACGAGCAGTACTTC. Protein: CASSLAGQGPYEQYF.

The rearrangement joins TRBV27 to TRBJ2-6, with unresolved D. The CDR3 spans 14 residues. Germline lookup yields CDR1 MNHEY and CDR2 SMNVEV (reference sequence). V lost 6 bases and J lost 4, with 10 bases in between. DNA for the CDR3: TGTGCCAGCAGAGACCCGGAGGGGGCCAACGTCCTGACTTTC. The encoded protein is CASRDPEGANVLTF.

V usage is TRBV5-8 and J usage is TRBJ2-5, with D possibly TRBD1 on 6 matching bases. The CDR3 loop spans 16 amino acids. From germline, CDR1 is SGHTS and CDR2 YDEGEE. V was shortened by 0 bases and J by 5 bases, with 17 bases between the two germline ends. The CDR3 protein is CASSLAVAGVFETQYF. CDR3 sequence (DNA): TGTGCCAGCAGCTTGGCCGTGGCAGGGGTCTTTGAGACCCAGTACTTC. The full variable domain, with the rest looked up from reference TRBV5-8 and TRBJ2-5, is EAGVTQSPTHLIKTRGQQATLRCSPISGHTSVYWYQQALGLGLQFLLWYDEGEERNRGNFPPRFSGRQFPNYSSELNVNALELEDSALYLCASSLAVAGVFETQYFGPGTRLLVL.

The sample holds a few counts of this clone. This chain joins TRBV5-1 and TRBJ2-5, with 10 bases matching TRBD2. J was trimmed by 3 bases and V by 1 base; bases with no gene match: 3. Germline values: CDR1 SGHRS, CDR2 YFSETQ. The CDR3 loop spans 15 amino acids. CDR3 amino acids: CASSLMLAGEETQYF. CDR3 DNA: TGCGCCAGCAGCTTGATGCTAGCGGGAGAAGAGACCCAGTACTTC.

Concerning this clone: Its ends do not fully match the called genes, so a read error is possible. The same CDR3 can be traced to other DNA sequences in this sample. In DNA, the CDR3 is TGTTCCAGCAGCTCGTTTGAAGCTTTCTTT. Translation: CSSSSFEAFF. V and J are TRBV7-9 and TRBJ1-1; D call uncertain. Per the germline V gene, CDR1 is SEHNR and CDR2 is FQNEAQ (reference sequence). This CDR3 spans 10 amino acids.

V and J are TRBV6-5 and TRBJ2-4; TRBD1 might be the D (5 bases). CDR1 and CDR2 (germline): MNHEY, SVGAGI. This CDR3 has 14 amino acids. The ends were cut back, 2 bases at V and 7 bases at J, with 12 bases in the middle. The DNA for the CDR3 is TGTGCCAGCAGTTACAGCAGGGATCCGAACATTCAGTACTTC. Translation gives CASSYSRDPNIQYF.

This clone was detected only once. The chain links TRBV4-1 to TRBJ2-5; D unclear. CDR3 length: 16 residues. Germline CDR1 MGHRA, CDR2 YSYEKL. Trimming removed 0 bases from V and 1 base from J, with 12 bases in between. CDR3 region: CASSQDRSAFQETQYF. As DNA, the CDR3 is TGCGCCAGCAGCCAAGATCGTTCCGCGTTCCAAGAGACCCAGTACTTC.

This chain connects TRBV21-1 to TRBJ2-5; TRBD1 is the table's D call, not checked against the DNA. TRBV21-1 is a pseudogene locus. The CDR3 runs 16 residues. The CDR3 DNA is TGTGCCAGCAGCATTCATTACAGGGGATTCCAAGAGACCCAGTACTTC. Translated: CASSIHYRGFQETQYF.

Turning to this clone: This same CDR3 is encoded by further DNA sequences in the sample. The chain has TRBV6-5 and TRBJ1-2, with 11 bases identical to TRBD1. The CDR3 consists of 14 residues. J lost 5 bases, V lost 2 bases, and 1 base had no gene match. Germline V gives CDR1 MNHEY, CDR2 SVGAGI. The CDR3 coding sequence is TGTGCCAGCAGTTACCGGGACAGGGGGTATGGCTACACCTTC. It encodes CASSYRDRGYGYTF.

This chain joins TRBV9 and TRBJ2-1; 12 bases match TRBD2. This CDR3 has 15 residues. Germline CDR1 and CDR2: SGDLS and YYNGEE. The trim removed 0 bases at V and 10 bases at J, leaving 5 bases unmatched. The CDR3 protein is CASSVGSSGRGEQFF. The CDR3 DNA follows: TGTGCCAGCAGCGTAGGTTCTAGCGGGAGGGGGGAGCAGTTCTTC.